This TCR beta chain stems from a study of blood T cell repertoires in COVID-19. The method was immunoSEQ multiplex PCR; TCRdb's version includes in-frame clones alone and lacks a portion of them. The sample shows about 530,000 clones, about 89% of them seen only once. The sequence was collected from a woman aged 45-65 years with COVID-19, enrolled during active disease. Input material: peripheral blood.

Written as DNA, the CDR3 is TGTGCCAGCAGCTTAGATTCAGTACGGAACACTGAAGCTTTCTTT. Its protein is CASSLDSVRNTEAFF. The V and J genes are TRBV7-2 and TRBJ1-1; D unresolved. Between the trimmed V and J ends, which lost 1 base and 1 base, there was a span of 10 bases. Germline CDR1 and CDR2: SGHTA and FQGNSA. The CDR3 contains 15 residues.